The next 19 T cell receptor beta chains were all read from a single sample in a study of regulatory T cells in long-lasting Graves disease. Arm-PCR of CDR3 regions and iRepertoire HTBI primers were used to build TCR beta libraries. TCRdb recomputed calls from the multiplex PCR reads with MiXCR, one row per CDR3 protein. The sample has fewer than 450,000 distinct CDR3 sequences; less than 25% are singletons. The time point was: persistent/refractory GD, antithyroid drugs over 5 years with positive TRAb. The TCR library was made from RNA extracted from PBMCs. Sequenced material: peripheral blood mononuclear cells (PBMCs), taken when the disease was refractory, from a patient treated with antithyroid drugs. The source is a female donor with Graves disease.

This clonotype was recorded at least ten times. The chain uses TRBV20-1 and TRBJ1-4; 8 nucleotides line up with TRBD1. Trimming removed 3 bases from V and 5 bases from J; junction bases left unmatched: 5. The CDR3 spans 14 residues. The germline V gene has CDR1 DFQATT and CDR2 SNEGSKA (reference sequence). CDR3 loop: CSARGTGTNEKLFF. The DNA for the CDR3 is TGCAGTGCTAGGGGGACAGGAACGAATGAAAAACTGTTTTTT.

V is TRBV20-1 and J is TRBJ1-2; TRBD1 matches 7 bases. The CDR3 spans 14 residues. Germline CDR1 and CDR2: DFQATT and SNEGSKA (reference sequence). The V and J ends lost 1 base and 2 bases, in that order; junction bases with no gene match: 4. The CDR3 loop reads CSARAGQTNYGYTF. The CDR3 DNA is TGCAGTGCTAGAGCGGGACAGACAAACTATGGCTACACCTTC.

This clonotype has ten or more counts. The chain carries TRBV9 and TRBJ1-4; maybe TRBD1 (5 bases). The CDR3 runs 16 residues. V dropped 4 bases and J dropped 3 bases, with 16 bases sitting between them. Germline V CDR1 and CDR2: SGDLS, YYNGEE. The CDR3 coding sequence is TGTGCCAGCAGCCCCAGTGGGGGGAGTGCTAATGAAAAACTGTTTTTT. It translates to CASSPSGGSANEKLFF.

This sequence joins TRBV29-1 and TRBJ1-2; 7 positions agree with TRBD1. Unmatched junction bases numbered 7, after V lost 7 bases and J lost 8 bases. Germline V gives CDR1 SQVTM, CDR2 ANQGSEA. The CDR3 is 11 amino acids. CDR3 coding DNA: TGCAGCGCAACGACAGGGCAAGGCTACACCTTC. Amino acids: CSATTGQGYTF.

This clonotype has just a few counts. The chain couples TRBV4-2 to TRBJ1-2; maybe TRBD1 (5 bases). Germline CDR1 is LGHNA and CDR2 is YNFKEQ. CDR3 length: 13 amino acids. Deletions cut 8 bases from V and 4 bases from J, with 14 bases between. The DNA of the CDR3 is TGTGCCAGCCAAGGGGAGGGAAGCTATGGCTACACCTTC. Translating it yields CASQGEGSYGYTF.

This clonotype was recorded at least ten times. This rearrangement joins TRBV12-3 or TRBV12-4 to TRBJ2-5; a weak D match, TRBD2 (6 bases). The CDR3 runs to 14 residues. V shed 3 bases and J shed 7 bases, with 15 bases lying between them. The CDR3 reads CASSFSAGGATQYF. Written as DNA, the CDR3 is TGTGCCAGCAGTTTTTCAGCAGGCGGGGCGACCCAGTACTTC.

About this clonotype itself: The CDR3 does not end in the conserved phenylalanine or tryptophan, so this is likely a read error. V and J are TRBV20-1 and TRBJ2-1; 9 nucleotides match TRBD2. The CDR3 contains 14 residues. V shed 5 bases, J shed 7 bases, and the junction held 9 bases outside the gene matches. Germline assignment: CDR1 DFQATT and CDR2 SNEGSKA (reference sequence). For the CDR3, the DNA is TGCAGTGCTCTCCGACTAGCGGACGAGAATGAGCAGTTCCTC. It translates to CSALRLADENEQFL.

The chain couples TRBV20-1 to TRBJ1-1, with D unclear. The ends were cut back, 0 bases at V and 3 bases at J, with 11 bases in the middle. The CDR3 runs to 14 residues. The V gene's germline CDR1 is DFQATT and CDR2 SNEGSKA (reference sequence). This CDR3 is CSAREWPYDTEAFF. CDR3 DNA: TGCAGTGCTAGAGAATGGCCCTATGACACTGAAGCTTTCTTT.

The table lists this clonotype with many counts. The chain joins TRBV6-5 to TRBJ2-4, with D possibly matching TRBD2 (5 bases). The length of the CDR3 is 14 residues. Germline V gene lookup returns CDR1 MNHEY and CDR2 SVGAGI. V was pared by 2 bases and J by 0 bases, with 5 bases between. The CDR3 is CASSYGGAKNIQYF. Here the CDR3 DNA reads TGTGCCAGCAGTTACGGAGGAGCCAAAAACATTCAGTACTTC.

This clonotype has a count of ten or more. The chain combines TRBV7-8 with TRBJ1-2; a possible D gene is TRBD1 (5 bases). V gave up 5 bases and J gave up 11 bases, with 15 bases separating them. CDR1 SGHVS and CDR2 FQNEAQ come from the germline V gene. There are 12 residues in the CDR3. The CDR3 DNA is TGTGCCAGCAGCATCGACAGATTTGGGTACACCTTC. It specifies CASSIDRFGYTF. Filled out from reference TRBV7-8 and TRBJ1-2, the complete variable domain reads GAGVSQSPRYKVAKRGQDVALRCDPISGHVSLFWYQQALGQGPEFLTYFQNEAQLDKSGLPSDRFFAERPEGSVSTLKIQRTQQEDSAVYLCASSIDRFGYTFGSGTRLTVV.

This clonotype was recorded at least ten times. The CDR3 here is CASGEAGNGYTF. The CDR3 nucleotides read TGTGCCAGCGGCGAGGCGGGCAATGGCTACACCTTC. The chain employs TRBV12-3 or TRBV12-4 and TRBJ1-2; no clear D gene. The V and J ends lost 8 bases and 6 bases respectively, with 13 bases between them. The CDR3 runs to 12 residues.

The gene calls are TRBV6-2 or TRBV6-3 and TRBJ2-3; 7 bases map to TRBD1. The CDR3 loop spans 14 amino acids. Germline lookup yields CDR1 MNHEY and CDR2 SVGEGT. Trimming took 5 bases from V and 6 from J; bases not matched to a gene: 8. This chain's CDR3 is CASSKMTGRDTQYF. The CDR3 region has the DNA TGTGCCAGCAGTAAAATGACAGGGCGCGATACGCAGTATTTT.

This clonotype was counted ten times or more. J is TRBJ2-7 and V is TRBV20-1; D ambiguous. This CDR3 is 11 amino acids long. The germline V and J ends were trimmed by 6 bases and 7 bases, with 13 bases remaining between them. In germline, CDR1 is DFQATT, CDR2 SNEGSKA (reference sequence). CDR3 DNA: TGCAGTGCCCAGACTCGGCAAGAGCAGTACTTC. Residues: CSAQTRQEQYF.

The sample holds a few counts of this clonotype. Here the CDR3 reads CASSCGHPGANVLTF. The CDR3 DNA reads TGTGCCAGCAGCTGCGGACATCCTGGGGCCAACGTCCTGACTTTC. The chain joins TRBV11-3 to TRBJ2-6, with D perhaps TRBD1 (5 bases). The CDR3 covers 15 residues. Germline loops: CDR1 SGHNT, CDR2 YENEEA. Trimming pared 4 bases from V and 2 bases from J, leaving 9 bases between. The full variable domain, rest sourced from reference TRBV11-3 and TRBJ2-6, is EAGVVQSPRYKIIEKKQPVAFWCNPISGHNTLYWYLQNLGQGPELLIRYENEEAVDDSQLPKDRFSAERLKGVDSTLKIQPAELGDSAVYLCASSCGHPGANVLTFGAGSRLTVL.

This rearrangement joins TRBV11-2 to TRBJ2-7; the match to TRBD2 covers 14 bases. The CDR3 runs to 17 residues. The germline V gene has CDR1 SGHAT and CDR2 FQNNGV. J gave up 4 bases and V 4 bases, and 9 bases lay outside the gene matches. The CDR3 DNA follows: TGTGCCAGCAGCTCACCGGCGGGACTAGCGGGAGTTTACGAGCAGTACTTC. As protein: CASSSPAGLAGVYEQYF.

As concerns this clonotype: This may be a read error: a much more frequent sequence differs by one nucleotide. Here the CDR3 omits its conserved ending phenylalanine or tryptophan, so a read error is the likely source. The DNA of the CDR3 is TGTGCCAGCAGCCCGGACAGGGGGCGATCACCCCTCCACTCT. Residues: CASSPDRGRSPLHS. J is TRBJ1-6 and V is TRBV11-2; 11 bases fit TRBD1. Germline-derived CDR1 and CDR2 are SGHAT and FQNNGV. With V trimmed by 5 bases and J by 10 bases, 4 bases remained unmatched. CDR3 size: 14 residues.

This clonotype was recorded many times. The DNA of the CDR3 is TGTGCCAGCAGTCGTGGTATTTGGGGCACTGAAGCTTTCTTT. It yields the protein CASSRGIWGTEAFF. The J gene is TRBJ1-1, the V gene TRBV28; D not resolved. The V end was cut by 5 bases, the J end by 4 bases, with 14 bases between. The CDR3 extends over 14 amino acids. Germline V gives CDR1 MDHEN, CDR2 SYDVKM.

The gene calls are TRBV5-1 and TRBJ2-7; D unresolved. This CDR3 contains 15 residues. V lost 0 bases, J lost 2 bases, and 12 bases lay in between. Germline V gene sequence: CDR1 SGHRS, CDR2 YFSETQ. CDR3 DNA: TGCGCCAGCAGCTTGGGAACGGGCAGCCCCTACGAGCAGTACTTC. Protein product: CASSLGTGSPYEQYF.

In its sample, this clonotype was seen many times. CDR3 amino acids: CASSESGTGLSQPQHF. CDR3 bases: TGTGCCAGCAGTGAATCCGGGACAGGGCTTAGTCAGCCCCAGCATTTT. The chain joins TRBV28 to TRBJ1-5; 9 bases map to TRBD1. This CDR3 has 16 residues. CDR1 MDHEN and CDR2 SYDVKM come from the germline V gene. The ends lost 5 bases at V and 6 bases at J; junction bases unmatched: 11.